This T cell receptor (beta chain) was documented in a study of long-term antiretroviral therapy in people with HIV (dated by TCRdb to between 2021 and 2024). Background on the whole study: Collection of the earliest samples took place about a decade ahead of the 2015 WHO recommendation for immediate ART, at a time when ART was typically delayed until CD4 counts fell. From some 27 adults with confirmed HIV infection, the cohort provided 192 cryopreserved PBMC samples, gathered serially across a mean of approximately six years (range 1-12). No cross-contamination during QIAcube processing turned up in test extractions that ran a monoclonal T-cell line alongside about 35 polyclonal samples. Whether ART initiation and durable HIV suppression were associated with changes in peripheral blood TRB repertoire composition and diversity was tested in a retrospective serial study. About 35% of the 30 participants with HIV were female. General findings and caveats noted by the study authors: HIV repertoires had narrower CDR3 length ranges than controls, and the network structure suggested an antigen-experienced repertoire that shifted only slightly toward naive after ART. Because pre-ART samples had limited cell numbers, profiling was done on unsorted PBMC rather than on sorted CD4+ and CD8+ T cells. ART initiation was associated with a significant increase in TRB diversity, but diversity stayed significantly below transplant donor controls even after long-term ART. The samples were dated from about 2003 to 2018, and the ART regimens that were used may be less effective than current ART regimens. Inferences about post-ART repertoire changes are limited because no data were available on ART adherence, viral resistance or therapy changes. At every time point, the repertoire was dominated by expanded TRB clones first identified before ART initiation, although this dominance fluctuated and, in many PLHIV, declined after ART. Because PBMC availability was limited, only the TCR beta chain was sequenced, with no alpha chain pairing.

The CDR3 contains 12 residues, cysteine and phenylalanine counted. The read is trimmed to its CDR3 DNA, 36 bases read in frame from base 1. CDR1 MNHNY and CDR2 SVGAGI were looked up in the germline V gene (reference sequence). V is trimmed back by 5 bases and J by 8 bases, and the junction contains 4 bases that no gene match accounts for. As concerns this clone: Its antigen remains unidentified. The sample holds no much larger clone one base away, and base qualities are not on file.

Inclusion was restricted to participants for whom at least one PBMC sample before ART initiation and at least two post-ART samples were available. Treatment was received in the United States of America by all participants with HIV. Before DNA extraction, cryopreserved samples containing about 0.9-11 million PBMC were thawed and washed. At the time of the earliest PBMC sample, participants with HIV were aged between about 23 and 54 years. PBMC samples from each participant spanned 1-4 timepoints before ART initiation and 2-8 timepoints after ART initiation, with a median of 7 samples. Serial HIV viral load, CD4+ T-cell count, ART history and demographic data were obtained for every participant. Using a Qiagen kit on a QIAcube, genomic DNA was extracted from unsorted PBMC, with samples processed in batches of 12. The immunoSEQ hsTCRB v3.0 assay was used at survey level resolution to sequence the TRB variable region. The targeted TRB sequencing depth was roughly 40,000-55,000 T-cell genomes per sample. An Illumina MiSeq with a v3 150-cycle kit was used to sequence the pooled TRB libraries. Per the source publication's procedure: Repertoire analysis was performed in R inside a reproducible Nextflow workflow that covered QC, data transformation and analysis. LymphoSeq2, an R package for AIRR-Seq data exploration, was used to implement custom analyses. A few samples that yielded fewer than 5000 total TRB sequences were excluded, so that about 200 HIV repertoires were analyzed. Among the approximately 200 retained HIV repertoires, roughly 60 were collected before ART initiation and roughly 130 were collected after ART initiation. Each repertoire was downsampled to 5000 TRB nucleotide sequences, and summary statistics were averaged across 100 downsampling iterations. The analysis kept only TRB sequences whose CDR3 regions were at least seven amino acids long. A Shannon entropy-derived clonality score and the Gini coefficient were used to measure diversity. In the repertoire networks, any two of the top 5000 CDR3 amino acid sequences were connected whenever the two sequences differed by an edit distance of one. For TRB CDR3 amino acid sequences, antigen specificity groups and MHC restriction were predicted with GLIPH2. CDR3 amino acid sequences were matched against VDJdb and McPAS-TCR to flag known CMV, EBV, HIV or tissue antigen associations. Pre-ART, post-ART and control groups were compared with Wilcoxon signed-rank tests and Holm-Bonferroni correction. In TCRdb, the immuneACCESS table is reduced to in-frame sequences with V and J assigned. These tables do not hold every clone; where another copy was compared, an unresolved V gene accounts for under half, and the others remain unexplained. V, J and clone size reflect that table, while D and trimming were determined from the DNA. Across this sample there are 25,000 to 35,000 clones, with roughly 78% seen only once. The ten most abundant clones make up around 7.2% of the sample.

The receptor's source is a man aged 40-49 years with HIV. The sequences come from unsorted PBMCs, collected 0.3 years after starting antiretroviral therapy. The sequence joins TRBV6-6 to TRBJ1-2; 8 bases in the junction line up with TRBD1. The nucleotide sequence is given as TGTGCCAGCAGTCCAGGGGGCGGAGGCTACACCTTC. It codes for CASSPGGGGYTF.